This T cell receptor beta chain was documented in a study of preoperative IRX-2 immunotherapy in early breast cancer. There are 12 residues in the CDR3. Germline assignment: CDR1 SQVTM and CDR2 ANQGSEA. The V end was cut by 7 bases, the J end by 6 bases, with 15 bases between. Some clones are missing from TCRdb's copy, which holds only in-frame ones; the method was immunoSEQ multiplex PCR. The table has 3,000 to 4,000 clones, roughly 78% seen once. Treatment denoted: preoperative locoregional IRX-2 cytokine immunotherapy. Patients received preoperative, locoregional IRX-2 cytokine immunotherapy in a phase Ib study.

The sequencing used tumor tissue, collected after IRX-2 immunotherapy. This clonotype originated in a human donor with breast cancer. This chain connects TRBV29-1 to TRBJ2-5; tentatively, D is TRBD2 (5 bases). Written as DNA, the CDR3 is TGCAGCGCCGATACTAGTAGGCAGACCCAGTACTTC. Amino acids: CSADTSRQTQYF.